Listed below are T cell receptor beta chains from one sample, sequenced in a study of metastatic and nonmetastatic thyroid tumors. Using MiXCR, TCRdb re-called clones from the PCR reads. The table records roughly 50,000 clones, roughly a fifth of them present only once. Sequences were obtained from blood. These TCRs come from a male donor with papillary thyroid cancer or a benign thyroid nodule (not recorded which). Some clones in this sample may be carry-over from other donors' samples. Each CDR3 is given with its conserved first and last residue. A D gene is named only where the DNA matches it firmly. Rows give clone size only sometimes, using once, few, many, or a class for an expanded clone.

D,J,size,length,V,DNA,CDR3
TRBD1,TRBJ2-7,many,16,TRBV7-8,TGTGCCAGCAGCTCCAGGGCCCCGGGACAGAACGACGAGCAGTACTTC,CASSSRAPGQNDEQYF
NA,TRBJ1-1,many,15,TRBV5-6,TGTGCCAGCAGGCTTTGGGGGGGACTGAACACTGAAGCTTTCTTT,CASRLWGGLNTEAFF
TRBD2,TRBJ2-1,many,17,TRBV3-1,TGTGCCAGCAGGGGACTAGCGGGAGGGCCGGGAAACAATGAGCAGTTCTTC,CASRGLAGGPGNNEQFF
NA,TRBJ2-3,NA,15,TRBV7-7,TGTGCTAGCAGCTTGACGGGAGAGCGCACAGATACGCAGTATTTT,CASSLTGERTDTQYF
NA,TRBJ2-1,many,14,TRBV5-1,TGCGCCAGCAGCTTACTCGGGCCGGAAAGGGAGCAGTTCTTC,CASSLLGPEREQFF
NA,TRBJ2-7,medium-sized,17,TRBV5-1,TGCGCCAGCAGCTTGGCTTCTGGGCAGGGATTTATCTACGAGCAGTACTTC,CASSLASGQGFIYEQYF
TRBD2,TRBJ2-1,NA,17,TRBV12-5,TGTGCTAGTGGTTTGGGTCGGACTAGCGGGGGGAAGGATGAGCAGTTCTTC,CASGLGRTSGGKDEQFF
NA,TRBJ2-7,many,13,TRBV10-2,TGCGCCAGTACGTCGTTTCTTGGGTTTGAGCAGTACTTC,CASTSFLGFEQYF
TRBD1,TRBJ1-2,NA,16,TRBV30,TGTGCCTGGAGTAGTAAGGGACAGGGTATTATATATGGCTACACCTTC,CAWSSKGQGIIYGYTF
NA,TRBJ2-7,many,13,TRBV12-3/TRBV12-4,TGTGCCAGCAGTTTTGGGACATTCTACGAGCAGTACTTC,CASSFGTFYEQYF
TRBD2,TRBJ2-1,NA,16,TRBV11-2,TGTGCCAGCAGCTTAGTAGGAGCGGGAAGTTACAATGAGCAGTTCTTC,CASSLVGAGSYNEQFF
TRBD1,TRBJ2-6,NA,17,TRBV6-1,TGTGCCAGCAAGGGGAGGACAGGGGGCGCTTGGGCCAACGTCCTTACTTTC,CASKGRTGGAWANVLTF
NA,TRBJ1-2,few,16,TRBV6-5,TGTGCCAGCAGTTGGGGTCCGGTACAGACGACTGGGGGCTACACCTTC,CASSWGPVQTTGGYTF
NA,TRBJ1-2,few,13,TRBV12-3/TRBV12-4,TGTGCCAGCAGTTTTCCGCCTAACTATTTCTACACCTTC,CASSFPPNYFYTF
NA,TRBJ2-5,NA,13,TRBV6-1,TGTGCCACCGGAGCCAGGGTTGGAGAGACCCAGTACTTC,CATGARVGETQYF
TRBD1,TRBJ1-6,many,14,TRBV10-3,TGTGCCATCAGTGAGTGGACAGGGGGCTCACCCCTCCACTTT,CAISEWTGGSPLHF
TRBD1,TRBJ2-7,NA,14,TRBV6-5,TGTGCCAGCAGACTCGGACAGGTAGGCTACGATCAGTACTTC,CASRLGQVGYDQYF
NA,TRBJ1-6,NA,16,TRBV6-1,TGTGCCAGCAGATCCCACTCGCAGGGCTACAATTCACCCCTCCACTTT,CASRSHSQGYNSPLHF
TRBD1,TRBJ2-7,once,14,TRBV20-1,TGCAGTGCTAGGGTTAACAGGGGACACAGCGAGCAGTACTTC,CSARVNRGHSEQYF
TRBD1,TRBJ1-2,NA,15,TRBV6-1,TGTGCCAGCAGTGAAACCGGGACAGGCGGTTATGGCTACACCTTC,CASSETGTGGYGYTF
TRBD2,TRBJ2-1,many,16,TRBV9,TGTGCCAGCAGCGTAGGGGGTGTGAGCGGGGCCAATGAGCAGTTCTTC,CASSVGGVSGANEQFF
TRBD2,TRBJ2-1,many,16,TRBV27,TGTGCCAGCAGTTCCCGCCTAGCGGGATCCTACAATGAGCAGTTCTTC,CASSSRLAGSYNEQFF
TRBD2,TRBJ2-1,many,18,TRBV18,TGTGCCAGCTCACCACTGCGTGCCGGGACTAGCGGGAAAAATGAGCAGTTCTTC,CASSPLRAGTSGKNEQFF
NA,TRBJ1-5,NA,15,TRBV9,TGTGCCAGCAGCCCCCAGGTGGGCAGCAATCAGCCCCAGCATTTT,CASSPQVGSNQPQHF
TRBD2,TRBJ2-1,many,16,TRBV7-9,TGTGCCAGCAGCTTGTTAGCGGGACTTTCCTACAATGAGCAGTTCTTC,CASSLLAGLSYNEQFF
TRBD2,TRBJ2-1,many,14,TRBV12-3/TRBV12-4,TGTGCCAGCAGTTCCGGACTAGACCACAATGAGCAGTTCTTC,CASSSGLDHNEQFF
TRBD2,TRBJ2-4,many,17,TRBV4-2,TGTGCCAGCAGCCAAGATGTAAGGTCTAGCGGGGGAAACATTCAGTACTTC,CASSQDVRSSGGNIQYF
NA,TRBJ2-3,NA,15,TRBV9,TGTTCCAGCAGTCTGGTAGGGTTGGGCACAGATACGCAGTATTTT,CSSSLVGLGTDTQYF
NA,TRBJ2-2,many,15,TRBV9,TGTGCCAGCAGCGTAGGGCAGGTTAACACCGGGGAGCTGTTTTTT,CASSVGQVNTGELFF
TRBD2,TRBJ2-7,many,14,TRBV7-9,TGTGCCAGCAGCTACTCGGGAGGGAGGTACGAGCAGTACTTC,CASSYSGGRYEQYF
NA,TRBJ1-3,many,16,TRBV6-1,TGTGCCAGCAAGGAGGCCACCCCGGAAATTGGAAACACCATATATTTT,CASKEATPEIGNTIYF
TRBD1,TRBJ1-5,many,16,TRBV29-1,TGCAGCGTTGGACCCATCAGGGGGAGTAGCAATCAGCCCCAGCATTTT,CSVGPIRGSSNQPQHF